Reported below is one T cell receptor (beta chain). Trimming took off 6 bases at V and 8 bases at J, with 19 bases between the two ends. This CDR3 has 15 amino acids. Per germline, CDR1 MNHEY and CDR2 SVGAGI. This sample is drawn from a study of blood T cell repertoires in COVID-19. Across the study: COVID-19 samples, acute and convalescent, were from the United States, Italy and Spain.

The repertoire was sequenced with immunoSEQ multiplex PCR; TCRdb's copy has only in-frame clones and lacks some. In the table there are tens of thousands of clones, around 91% of which are singletons. This rearrangement joins TRBV6-5 to TRBJ1-4, with D possibly matching TRBD1 (6 bases). The sample comprised peripheral blood. The sequence was obtained from a human donor in a cohort sampled during active COVID-19. CDR3 amino acids: CASRPGGPLGEKLFF. The CDR3 DNA reads as TGTGCCAGCAGACCCGGGGGGCCCTTGGGAGAAAAACTGTTTTTT.